The clone carrying this T cell receptor (beta chain) came up a few times. What it recognizes is unknown. The data stem from a study of vaccination and CD4 T cells after COVID-19. V was pared by 6 bases and J by 5 bases, with 13 bases between. There are 13 residues in the CDR3. CDR1 is LNHDA and CDR2 is SQIVND in the germline V gene (reference sequence). Treatment meaning: roughly ten-day PBMC culture with coronavirus spike peptide pools or control peptides (ViraFEST assay). Sequenced with the Oncomine TCR Beta short-read assay was DNA taken from cultured CD4+ T cells. TCRdb called the PCR reads again in MiXCR, with one record for every CDR3 protein. Here the sample spans tens of thousands of distinct CDR3 sequences, 65% to 80% being singletons. The study, taken as a whole, reports: Convalescent patients had 304 of 307 vaccine-specific clones showing spike mono-reactivity.

The material sequenced was CD4+ T cells from blood, cultured in vitro. The genes are TRBV19 and TRBJ2-5, with D possibly being TRBD2 (5 bases). The sequence derives from a human donor who had recovered from COVID-19. The CDR3 reads CASSSLGGETQYF. CDR3 bases: TGTGCCAGTAGCAGTCTTGGAGGTGAGACCCAGTACTTC.